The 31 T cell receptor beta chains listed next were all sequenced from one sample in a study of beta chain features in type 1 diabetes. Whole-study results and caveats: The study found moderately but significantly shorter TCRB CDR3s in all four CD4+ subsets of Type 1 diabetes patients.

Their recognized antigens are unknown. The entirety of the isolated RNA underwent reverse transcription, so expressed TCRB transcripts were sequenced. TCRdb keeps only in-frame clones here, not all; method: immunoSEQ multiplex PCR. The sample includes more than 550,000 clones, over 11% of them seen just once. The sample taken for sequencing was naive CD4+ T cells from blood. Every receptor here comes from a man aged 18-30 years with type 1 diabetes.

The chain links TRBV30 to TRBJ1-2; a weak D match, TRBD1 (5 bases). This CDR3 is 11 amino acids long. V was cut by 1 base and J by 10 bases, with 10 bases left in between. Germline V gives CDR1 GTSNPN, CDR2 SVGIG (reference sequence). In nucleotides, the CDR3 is TGTGCCTGGAGTGAAGGGGAGTCCTACACCTTC. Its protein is CAWSEGESYTF. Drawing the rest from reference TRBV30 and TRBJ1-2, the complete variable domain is SQTIHQWPATLVQPVGSPLSLECTVEGTSNPNLYWYRQAAGRGLQLLFYSVGIGQISSEVPQNLSASRPQDRQFILSSKKLLLSDSGFYLCAWSEGESYTFGSGTRLTVV.

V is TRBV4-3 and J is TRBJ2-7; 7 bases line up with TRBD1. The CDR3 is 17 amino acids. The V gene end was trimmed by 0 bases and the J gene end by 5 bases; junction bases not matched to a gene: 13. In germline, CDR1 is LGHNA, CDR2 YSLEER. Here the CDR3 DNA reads TGCGCCAGCAGCCAAGATAGGTCGGGGACAGTGCCCAACGAGCAGTACTTC. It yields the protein CASSQDRSGTVPNEQYF.

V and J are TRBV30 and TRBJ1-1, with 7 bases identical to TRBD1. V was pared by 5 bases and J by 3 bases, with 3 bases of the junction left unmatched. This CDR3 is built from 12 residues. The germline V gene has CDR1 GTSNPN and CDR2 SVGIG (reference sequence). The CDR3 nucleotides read TGTGCCTGGCACAGGGGATACACTGAAGCTTTCTTT. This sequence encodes CAWHRGYTEAFF.

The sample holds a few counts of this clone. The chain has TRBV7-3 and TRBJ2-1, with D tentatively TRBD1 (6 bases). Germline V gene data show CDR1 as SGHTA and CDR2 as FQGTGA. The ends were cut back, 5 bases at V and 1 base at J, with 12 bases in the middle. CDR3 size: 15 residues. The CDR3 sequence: CASSRQTGSYNEQFF. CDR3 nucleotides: TGTGCCAGCAGCCGCCAGACAGGTTCCTACAATGAGCAGTTCTTC. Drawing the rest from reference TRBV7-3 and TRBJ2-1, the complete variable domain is GAGVSQTPSNKVTEKGKYVELRCDPISGHTALYWYRQSLGQGPEFLIYFQGTGAADDSGLPNDRFFAVRPEGSVSTLKIQRTERGDSAVYLCASSRQTGSYNEQFFGPGTRLTVL.

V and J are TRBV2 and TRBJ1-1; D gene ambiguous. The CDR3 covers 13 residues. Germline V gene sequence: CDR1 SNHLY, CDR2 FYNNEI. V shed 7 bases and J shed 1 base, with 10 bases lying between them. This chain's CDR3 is CASIGMENTEAFF. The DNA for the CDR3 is TGTGCCAGCATAGGGATGGAGAACACTGAAGCTTTCTTT.

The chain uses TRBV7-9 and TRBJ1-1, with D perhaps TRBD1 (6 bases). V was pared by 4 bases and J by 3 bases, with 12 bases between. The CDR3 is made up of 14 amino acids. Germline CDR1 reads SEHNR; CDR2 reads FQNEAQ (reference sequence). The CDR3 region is CASSSAQGDTEAFF. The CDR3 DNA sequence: TGTGCCAGCAGCTCGGCACAGGGCGACACTGAAGCTTTCTTT. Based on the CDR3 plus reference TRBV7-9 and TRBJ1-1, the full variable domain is DTGVSQNPRHKITKRGQNVTFRCDPISEHNRLYWYRQTLGQGPEFLTYFQNEAQLEKSRLLSDRFSAERPKGSFSTLEIQRTEQGDSAMYLCASSSAQGDTEAFFGQGTRLTVV.

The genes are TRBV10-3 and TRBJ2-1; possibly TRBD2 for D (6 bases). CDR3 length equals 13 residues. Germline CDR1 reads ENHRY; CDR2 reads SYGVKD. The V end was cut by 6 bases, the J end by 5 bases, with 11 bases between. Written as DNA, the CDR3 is TGTGCCATCAGGTTGGGACTGGACAATGAGCAGTTCTTC. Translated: CAIRLGLDNEQFF.

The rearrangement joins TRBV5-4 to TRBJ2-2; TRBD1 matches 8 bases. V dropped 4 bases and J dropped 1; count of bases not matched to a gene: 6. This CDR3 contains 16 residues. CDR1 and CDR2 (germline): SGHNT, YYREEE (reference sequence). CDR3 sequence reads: CASSKLTGVNTGELFF. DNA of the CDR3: TGTGCCAGCAGCAAATTGACAGGGGTGAACACCGGGGAGCTGTTTTTT. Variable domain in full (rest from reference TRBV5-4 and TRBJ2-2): ETGVTQSPTHLIKTRGQQVTLRCSSQSGHNTVSWYQQALGQGPQFIFQYYREEENGRGNFPPRFSGLQFPNYSSELNVNALELDDSALYLCASSKLTGVNTGELFFGEGSRLTVL.

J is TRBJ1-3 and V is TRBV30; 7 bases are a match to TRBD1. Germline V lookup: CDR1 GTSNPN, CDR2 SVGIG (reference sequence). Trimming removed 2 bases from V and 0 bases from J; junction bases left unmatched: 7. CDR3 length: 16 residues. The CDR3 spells CAWSPLGTVSGNTIYF. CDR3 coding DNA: TGTGCCTGGAGTCCCCTTGGGACAGTCTCTGGAAACACCATATATTTT.

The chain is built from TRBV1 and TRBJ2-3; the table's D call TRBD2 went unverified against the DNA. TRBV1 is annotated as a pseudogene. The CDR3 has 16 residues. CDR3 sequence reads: CTSSQDSGRGTDTQYF. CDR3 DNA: TGCACCAGCAGCCAAGATAGCGGGAGAGGCACAGATACGCAGTATTTT.

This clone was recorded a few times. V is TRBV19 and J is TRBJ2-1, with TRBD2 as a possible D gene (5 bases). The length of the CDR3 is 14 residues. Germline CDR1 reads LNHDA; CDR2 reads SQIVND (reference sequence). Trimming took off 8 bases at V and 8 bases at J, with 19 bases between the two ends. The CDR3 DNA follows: TGTGCCAGTCGGTTCGAGGGCCCCGGCTATGAGCAGTTCTTC. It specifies CASRFEGPGYEQFF.

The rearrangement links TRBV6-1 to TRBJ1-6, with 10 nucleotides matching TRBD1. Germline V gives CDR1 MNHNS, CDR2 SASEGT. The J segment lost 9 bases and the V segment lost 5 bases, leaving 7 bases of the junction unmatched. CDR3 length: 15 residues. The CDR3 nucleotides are TGTGCCAGCAGTCGGACAGGGGGACTTAGTTCACCCCTCCACTTT. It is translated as CASSRTGGLSSPLHF.

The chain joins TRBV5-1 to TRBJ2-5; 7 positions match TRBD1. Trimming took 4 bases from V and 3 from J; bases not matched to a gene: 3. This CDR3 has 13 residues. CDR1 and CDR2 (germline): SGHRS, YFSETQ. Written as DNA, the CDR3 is TGCGCCAGCAGCGTCGGGACAGAAGAGACCCAGTACTTC. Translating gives CASSVGTEETQYF.

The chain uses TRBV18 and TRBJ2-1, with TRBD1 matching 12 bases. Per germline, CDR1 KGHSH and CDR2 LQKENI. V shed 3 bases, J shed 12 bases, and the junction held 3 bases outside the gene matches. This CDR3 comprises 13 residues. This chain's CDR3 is CASSPGTGGAQFF. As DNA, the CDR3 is TGTGCCAGCTCACCTGGGACAGGGGGCGCGCAGTTCTTC. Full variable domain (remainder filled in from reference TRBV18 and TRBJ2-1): NAGVMQNPRHLVRRRGQEARLRCSPMKGHSHVYWYRQLPEEGLKFMVYLQKENIIDESGMPKERFSAEFPKEGPSILRIQQVVRGDSAAYFCASSPGTGGAQFFGPGTRLTVL.

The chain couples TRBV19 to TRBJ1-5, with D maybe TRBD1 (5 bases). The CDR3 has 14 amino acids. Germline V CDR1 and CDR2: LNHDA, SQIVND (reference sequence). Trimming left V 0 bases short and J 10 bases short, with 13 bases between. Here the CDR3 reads CASSIEGPRPPQHF. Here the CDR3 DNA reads TGTGCCAGTAGTATAGAGGGGCCCAGGCCCCCCCAGCATTTT.

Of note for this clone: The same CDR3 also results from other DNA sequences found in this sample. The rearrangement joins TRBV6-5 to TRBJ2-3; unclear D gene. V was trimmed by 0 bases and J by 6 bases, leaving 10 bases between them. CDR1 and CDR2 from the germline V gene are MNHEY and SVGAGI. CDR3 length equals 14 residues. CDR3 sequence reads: CASSYSGSADTQYF. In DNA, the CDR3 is TGTGCCAGCAGTTACTCAGGGTCCGCGGATACGCAGTATTTT.

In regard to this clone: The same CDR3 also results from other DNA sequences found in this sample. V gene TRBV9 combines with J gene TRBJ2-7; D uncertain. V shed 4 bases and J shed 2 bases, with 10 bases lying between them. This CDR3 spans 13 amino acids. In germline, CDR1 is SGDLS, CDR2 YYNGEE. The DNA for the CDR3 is TGTGCCAGCAGCCCCGGGCTAACCTACGAGCAGTACTTC. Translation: CASSPGLTYEQYF. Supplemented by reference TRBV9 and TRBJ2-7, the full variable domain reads DSGVTQTPKHLITATGQRVTLRCSPRSGDLSVYWYQQSLDQGLQFLIQYYNGEERAKGNILERFSAQQFPDLHSELNLSSLELGDSALYFCASSPGLTYEQYFGPGTRLTVT.

DNA for the CDR3: TGCGCCAGCAGGACTCCCACGGGACAGAGCACAGATACGCAGTATTTT. As protein: CASRTPTGQSTDTQYF. This chain links TRBV23-1 with TRBJ2-3, with 7 positions matching TRBD1. TRBV23-1 is an ORF for which the function is uncertain. This CDR3 is built from 16 residues. With 6 bases clipped from V and 0 bases from J, the junction kept 9 bases outside the gene matches.

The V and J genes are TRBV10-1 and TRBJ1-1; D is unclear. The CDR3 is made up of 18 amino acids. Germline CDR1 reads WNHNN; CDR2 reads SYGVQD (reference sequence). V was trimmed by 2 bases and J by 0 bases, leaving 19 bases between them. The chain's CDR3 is CASSEARNQPLMNTEAFF. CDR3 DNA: TGCGCCAGCAGTGAGGCCAGAAATCAGCCATTAATGAACACTGAAGCTTTCTTT.

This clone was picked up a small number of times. The CDR3 region is CASTPMGGSYNEQFF. Written as DNA, the CDR3 is TGTGCCAGCACCCCTATGGGGGGCTCCTACAATGAGCAGTTCTTC. The V gene is TRBV5-8, the J gene TRBJ2-1, with D possibly TRBD2 on 6 matching bases. CDR3 size: 15 residues. Per the germline V gene, CDR1 is SGHTS and CDR2 is YDEGEE. V was shortened by 6 bases and J by 0 bases, with 13 bases between the two germline ends. The full variable domain, in which reference TRBV5-8 and TRBJ2-1 provide the parts outside the CDR3, is EAGVTQSPTHLIKTRGQQATLRCSPISGHTSVYWYQQALGLGLQFLLWYDEGEERNRGNFPPRFSGRQFPNYSSELNVNALELEDSALYLCASTPMGGSYNEQFFGPGTRLTVL.

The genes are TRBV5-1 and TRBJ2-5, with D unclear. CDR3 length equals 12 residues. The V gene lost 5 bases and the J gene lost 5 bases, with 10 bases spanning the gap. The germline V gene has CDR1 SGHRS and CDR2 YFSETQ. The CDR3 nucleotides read TGCGCCAGCAGTGAGTCCAGGGAGACCCAGTACTTC. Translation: CASSESRETQYF.

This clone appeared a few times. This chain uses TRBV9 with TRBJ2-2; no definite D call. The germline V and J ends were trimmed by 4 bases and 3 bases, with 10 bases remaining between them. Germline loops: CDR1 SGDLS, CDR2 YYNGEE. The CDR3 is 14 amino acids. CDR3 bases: TGTGCCAGCAGCCCCTACAGTGACACCGGGGAGCTGTTTTTT. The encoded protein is CASSPYSDTGELFF.

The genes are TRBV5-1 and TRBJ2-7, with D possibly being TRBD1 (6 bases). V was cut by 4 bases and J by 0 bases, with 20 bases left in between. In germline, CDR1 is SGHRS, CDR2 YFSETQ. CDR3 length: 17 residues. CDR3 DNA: TGCGCCAGCAGCAGGGGACACTCGTCCCGGCACTCCTACGAGCAGTACTTC. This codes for CASSRGHSSRHSYEQYF. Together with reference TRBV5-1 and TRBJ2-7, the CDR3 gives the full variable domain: KAGVTQTPRYLIKTRGQQVTLSCSPISGHRSVSWYQQTPGQGLQFLFEYFSETQRNKGNFPGRFSGRQFSNSRSEMNVSTLELGDSALYLCASSRGHSSRHSYEQYFGPGTRLTVT.

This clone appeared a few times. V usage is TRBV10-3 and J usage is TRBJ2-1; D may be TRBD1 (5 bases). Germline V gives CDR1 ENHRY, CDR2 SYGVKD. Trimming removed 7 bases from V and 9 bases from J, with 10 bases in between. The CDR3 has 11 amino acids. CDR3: CAITDSTEQFF. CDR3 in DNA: TGTGCCATCACTGACAGTACTGAGCAGTTCTTC.

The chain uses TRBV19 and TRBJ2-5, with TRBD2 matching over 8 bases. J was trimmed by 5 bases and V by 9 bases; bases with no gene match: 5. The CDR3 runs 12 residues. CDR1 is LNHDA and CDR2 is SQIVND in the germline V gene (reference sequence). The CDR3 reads CASREGSETQYF. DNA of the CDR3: TGTGCCAGCCGGGAGGGGTCGGAGACCCAGTACTTC.

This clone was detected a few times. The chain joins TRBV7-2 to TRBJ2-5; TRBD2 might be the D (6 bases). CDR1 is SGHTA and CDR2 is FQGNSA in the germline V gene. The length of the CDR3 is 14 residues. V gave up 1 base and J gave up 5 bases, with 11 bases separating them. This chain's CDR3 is CASSLGTAGETQYF. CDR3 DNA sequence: TGTGCCAGCAGCTTAGGGACGGCGGGGGAGACCCAGTACTTC.

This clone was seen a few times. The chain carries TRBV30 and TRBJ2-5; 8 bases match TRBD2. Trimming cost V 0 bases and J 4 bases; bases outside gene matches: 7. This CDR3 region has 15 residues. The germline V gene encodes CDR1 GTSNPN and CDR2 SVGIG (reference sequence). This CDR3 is CAWSVPGGLAETQYF. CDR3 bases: TGTGCCTGGAGTGTACCGGGAGGGCTGGCAGAGACCCAGTACTTC. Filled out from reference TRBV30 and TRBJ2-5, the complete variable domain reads SQTIHQWPATLVQPVGSPLSLECTVEGTSNPNLYWYRQAAGRGLQLLFYSVGIGQISSEVPQNLSASRPQDRQFILSSKKLLLSDSGFYLCAWSVPGGLAETQYFGPGTRLLVL.

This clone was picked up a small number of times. CDR3 protein: CASSLDGTQYF. The CDR3 region has the DNA TGTGCCAGCAGCCTGGATGGTACGCAGTATTTT. The chain has TRBV11-3 and TRBJ2-3; no reliable D call. Germline V gene sequence: CDR1 SGHNT, CDR2 YENEEA. Between the trimmed V and J ends, which lost 5 bases and 8 bases, there was a span of 8 bases. This CDR3 comprises 11 residues.

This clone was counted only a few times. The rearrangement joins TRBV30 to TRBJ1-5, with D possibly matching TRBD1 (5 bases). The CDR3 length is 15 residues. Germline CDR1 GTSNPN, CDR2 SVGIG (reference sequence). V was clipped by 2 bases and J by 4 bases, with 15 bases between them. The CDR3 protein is CAWSSGTHGNQPQHF. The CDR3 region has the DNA TGTGCCTGGAGTTCCGGGACGCACGGGAATCAGCCCCAGCATTTT.

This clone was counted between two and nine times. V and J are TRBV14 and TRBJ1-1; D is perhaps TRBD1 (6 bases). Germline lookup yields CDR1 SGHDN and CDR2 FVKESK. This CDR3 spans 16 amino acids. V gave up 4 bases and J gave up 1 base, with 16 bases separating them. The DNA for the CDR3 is TGTGCCAGCAGCCCAAGAGGGGGAGTATGGAACACTGAAGCTTTCTTT. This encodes CASSPRGGVWNTEAFF.

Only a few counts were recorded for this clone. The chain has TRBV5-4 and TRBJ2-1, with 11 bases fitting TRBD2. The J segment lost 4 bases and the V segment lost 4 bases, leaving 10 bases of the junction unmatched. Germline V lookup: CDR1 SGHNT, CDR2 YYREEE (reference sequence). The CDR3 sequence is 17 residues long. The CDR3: CASSTGPGTSGYNEQFF. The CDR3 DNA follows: TGTGCCAGCAGCACGGGACCGGGGACTAGCGGATACAATGAGCAGTTCTTC.